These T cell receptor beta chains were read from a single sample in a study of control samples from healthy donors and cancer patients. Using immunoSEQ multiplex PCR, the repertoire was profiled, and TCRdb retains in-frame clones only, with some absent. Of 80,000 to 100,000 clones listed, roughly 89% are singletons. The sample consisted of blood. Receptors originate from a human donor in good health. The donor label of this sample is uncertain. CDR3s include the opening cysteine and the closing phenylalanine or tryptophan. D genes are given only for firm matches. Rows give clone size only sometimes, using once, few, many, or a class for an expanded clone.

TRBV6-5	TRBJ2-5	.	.	CASSYSRGETQYF	TGTGCCAGCAGTTACTCGAGGGGAGAGACCCAGTACTTC
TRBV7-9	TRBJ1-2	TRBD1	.	CASSPPQGAGGYTF	TGTGCCAGCAGCCCCCCCCAGGGGGCGGGAGGCTACACCTTC
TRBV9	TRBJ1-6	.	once	CASSGTRGSNSPLHF	TGTGCCAGCAGCGGAACTCGGGGCAGTAATTCACCCCTCCACTTT
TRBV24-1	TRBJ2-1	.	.	CATSDLGDNEQFF	TGTGCCACCAGTGATTTAGGGGACAATGAGCAGTTCTTC
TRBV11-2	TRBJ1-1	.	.	CASSSWVRAFF	TGTGCCAGCAGCTCATGGGTCCGGGCTTTCTTT
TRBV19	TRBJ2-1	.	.	CASTWGTSYNEQFF	TGTGCCAGTACGTGGGGGACCTCCTACAATGAGCAGTTCTTC
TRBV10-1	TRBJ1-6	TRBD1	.	CASSESGRQGVSPLHF	TGCGCCAGCAGTGAGTCGGGCCGACAGGGGGTCTCACCCCTCCACTTT
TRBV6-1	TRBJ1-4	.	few	CASSEGLANEKLFF	TGTGCCAGCAGTGAAGGATTGGCTAATGAAAAACTGTTTTTT
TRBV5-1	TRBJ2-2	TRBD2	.	CASSYSSGGAPGGELFF	TGCGCCAGCAGCTACTCTAGCGGGGGGGCCCCAGGCGGGGAGCTGTTTTTT
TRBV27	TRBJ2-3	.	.	CASSFPNHLGASDTQYF	TGTGCCAGCAGTTTTCCCAATCACTTGGGGGCCTCAGATACGCAGTATTTT
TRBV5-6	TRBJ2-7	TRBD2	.	CASSLVSGGYEQYF	TGTGCCAGCAGCTTGGTTAGCGGGGGTTACGAGCAGTACTTC
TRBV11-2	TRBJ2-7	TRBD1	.	CASSLDGDRVYEQYF	TGTGCCAGCAGCTTAGATGGAGACAGGGTATACGAGCAGTACTTC
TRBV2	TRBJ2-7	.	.	CASRNDRFSYEQYF	TGTGCCAGCAGGAACGACAGGTTCTCCTACGAGCAGTACTTC
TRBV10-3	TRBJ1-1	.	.	CAISGGDSNTEAFF	TGTGCCATCAGTGGGGGGGACTCGAACACTGAAGCTTTCTTT
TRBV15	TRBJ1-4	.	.	CATSRDFTVTVNEKLFF	TGTGCCACCAGCAGAGATTTTACCGTCACAGTGAATGAAAAACTGTTTTTT
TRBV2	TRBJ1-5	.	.	CASSEIRDLHF	TGTGCCAGCAGTGAAATACGGGACTTGCATTTT